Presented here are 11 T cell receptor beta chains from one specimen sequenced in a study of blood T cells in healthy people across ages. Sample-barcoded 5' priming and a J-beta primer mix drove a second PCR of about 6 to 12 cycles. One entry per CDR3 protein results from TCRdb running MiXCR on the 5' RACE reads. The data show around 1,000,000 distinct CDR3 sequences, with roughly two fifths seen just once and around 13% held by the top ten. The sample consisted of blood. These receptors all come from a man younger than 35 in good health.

Written as DNA, the CDR3 is TGCAGCGTTGGGAGGACAGGGGCCAATGAGCAGTACTTC. Translation gives CSVGRTGANEQYF. The chain uses TRBV29-1 and TRBJ2-5, with TRBD1 matching over 9 bases. Germline-derived CDR1 and CDR2 are SQVTM and ANQGSEA. CDR3 length: 13 residues. With V trimmed by 4 bases and J by 11 bases, 11 bases remained unmatched.

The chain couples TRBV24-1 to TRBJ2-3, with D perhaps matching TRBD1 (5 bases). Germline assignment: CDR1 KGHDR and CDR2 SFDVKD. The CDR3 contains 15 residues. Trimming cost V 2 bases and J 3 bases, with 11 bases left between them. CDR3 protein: CATSDSGLTTDTQYF. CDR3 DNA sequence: TGTGCCACCAGTGATTCAGGGCTGACAACAGATACGCAGTATTTT.

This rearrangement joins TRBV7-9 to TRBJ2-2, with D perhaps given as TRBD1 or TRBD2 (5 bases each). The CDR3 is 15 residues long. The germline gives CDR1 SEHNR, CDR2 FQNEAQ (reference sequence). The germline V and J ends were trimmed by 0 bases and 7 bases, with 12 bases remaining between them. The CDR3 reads CASSLAPGRGGELFF. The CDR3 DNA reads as TGTGCCAGCAGCTTAGCTCCGGGACGGGGCGGGGAGCTGTTTTTT.

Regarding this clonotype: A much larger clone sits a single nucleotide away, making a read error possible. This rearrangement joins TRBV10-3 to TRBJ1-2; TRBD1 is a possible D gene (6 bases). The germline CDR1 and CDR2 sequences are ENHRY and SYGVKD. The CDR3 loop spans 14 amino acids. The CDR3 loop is CAISEGGYYYGHTF. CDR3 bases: TGTGCCATCAGTGAGGGGGGCTATTACTATGGCCACACCTTC.

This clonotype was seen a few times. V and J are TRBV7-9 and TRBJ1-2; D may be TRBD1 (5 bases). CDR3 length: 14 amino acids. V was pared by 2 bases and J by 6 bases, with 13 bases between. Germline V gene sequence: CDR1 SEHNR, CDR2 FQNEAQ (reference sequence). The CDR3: CASSLNQGGNGYTF. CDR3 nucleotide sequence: TGTGCCAGCAGCTTAAATCAGGGAGGCAATGGCTACACCTTC.

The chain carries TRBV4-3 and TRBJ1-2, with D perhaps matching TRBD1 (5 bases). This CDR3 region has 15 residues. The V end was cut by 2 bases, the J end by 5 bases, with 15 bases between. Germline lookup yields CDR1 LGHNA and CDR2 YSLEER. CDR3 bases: TGCGCCAGCAGCCAAACCCGCCGGGGGGGGTATGGCTACACCTTC. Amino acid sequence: CASSQTRRGGYGYTF.

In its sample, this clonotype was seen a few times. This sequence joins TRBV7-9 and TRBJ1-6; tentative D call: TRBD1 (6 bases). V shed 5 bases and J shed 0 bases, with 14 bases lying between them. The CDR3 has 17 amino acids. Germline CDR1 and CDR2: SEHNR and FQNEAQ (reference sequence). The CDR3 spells CASSNNRDGSYNSPLHF. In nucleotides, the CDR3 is TGTGCCAGCAGCAATAACAGGGATGGCTCCTATAATTCACCCCTCCACTTT.

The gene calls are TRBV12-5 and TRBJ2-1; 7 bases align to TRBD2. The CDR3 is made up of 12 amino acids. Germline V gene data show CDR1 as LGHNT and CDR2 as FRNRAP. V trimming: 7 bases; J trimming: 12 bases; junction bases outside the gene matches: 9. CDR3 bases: TGTGCTAGTGTTTATTCTGGGGGGGGGCAGTTCTTC. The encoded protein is CASVYSGGGQFF.

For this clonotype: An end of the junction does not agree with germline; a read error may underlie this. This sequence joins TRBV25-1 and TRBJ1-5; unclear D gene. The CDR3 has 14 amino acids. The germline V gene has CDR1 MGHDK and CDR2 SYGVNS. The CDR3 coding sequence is TGTTCCAGCAGTGAATGGGAAGAGAATCAGCCCCAGCATTTT. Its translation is CSSSEWEENQPQHF.

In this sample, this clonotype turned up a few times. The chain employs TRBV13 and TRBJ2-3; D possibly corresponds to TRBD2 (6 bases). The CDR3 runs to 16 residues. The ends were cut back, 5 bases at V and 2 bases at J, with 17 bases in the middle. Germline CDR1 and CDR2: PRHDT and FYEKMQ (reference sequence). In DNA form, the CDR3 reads TGTGCCAGCAGCCTCGGGGTGGGACTCAACACAGATACGCAGTATTTT. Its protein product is CASSLGVGLNTDTQYF.

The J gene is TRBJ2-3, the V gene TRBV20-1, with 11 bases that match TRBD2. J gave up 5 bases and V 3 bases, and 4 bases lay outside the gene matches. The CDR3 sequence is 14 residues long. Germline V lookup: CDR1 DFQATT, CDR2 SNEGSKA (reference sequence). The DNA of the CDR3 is TGCAGTGCTAGGGTGGGACTAGCGGAAGATACGCAGTATTTT. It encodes CSARVGLAEDTQYF.